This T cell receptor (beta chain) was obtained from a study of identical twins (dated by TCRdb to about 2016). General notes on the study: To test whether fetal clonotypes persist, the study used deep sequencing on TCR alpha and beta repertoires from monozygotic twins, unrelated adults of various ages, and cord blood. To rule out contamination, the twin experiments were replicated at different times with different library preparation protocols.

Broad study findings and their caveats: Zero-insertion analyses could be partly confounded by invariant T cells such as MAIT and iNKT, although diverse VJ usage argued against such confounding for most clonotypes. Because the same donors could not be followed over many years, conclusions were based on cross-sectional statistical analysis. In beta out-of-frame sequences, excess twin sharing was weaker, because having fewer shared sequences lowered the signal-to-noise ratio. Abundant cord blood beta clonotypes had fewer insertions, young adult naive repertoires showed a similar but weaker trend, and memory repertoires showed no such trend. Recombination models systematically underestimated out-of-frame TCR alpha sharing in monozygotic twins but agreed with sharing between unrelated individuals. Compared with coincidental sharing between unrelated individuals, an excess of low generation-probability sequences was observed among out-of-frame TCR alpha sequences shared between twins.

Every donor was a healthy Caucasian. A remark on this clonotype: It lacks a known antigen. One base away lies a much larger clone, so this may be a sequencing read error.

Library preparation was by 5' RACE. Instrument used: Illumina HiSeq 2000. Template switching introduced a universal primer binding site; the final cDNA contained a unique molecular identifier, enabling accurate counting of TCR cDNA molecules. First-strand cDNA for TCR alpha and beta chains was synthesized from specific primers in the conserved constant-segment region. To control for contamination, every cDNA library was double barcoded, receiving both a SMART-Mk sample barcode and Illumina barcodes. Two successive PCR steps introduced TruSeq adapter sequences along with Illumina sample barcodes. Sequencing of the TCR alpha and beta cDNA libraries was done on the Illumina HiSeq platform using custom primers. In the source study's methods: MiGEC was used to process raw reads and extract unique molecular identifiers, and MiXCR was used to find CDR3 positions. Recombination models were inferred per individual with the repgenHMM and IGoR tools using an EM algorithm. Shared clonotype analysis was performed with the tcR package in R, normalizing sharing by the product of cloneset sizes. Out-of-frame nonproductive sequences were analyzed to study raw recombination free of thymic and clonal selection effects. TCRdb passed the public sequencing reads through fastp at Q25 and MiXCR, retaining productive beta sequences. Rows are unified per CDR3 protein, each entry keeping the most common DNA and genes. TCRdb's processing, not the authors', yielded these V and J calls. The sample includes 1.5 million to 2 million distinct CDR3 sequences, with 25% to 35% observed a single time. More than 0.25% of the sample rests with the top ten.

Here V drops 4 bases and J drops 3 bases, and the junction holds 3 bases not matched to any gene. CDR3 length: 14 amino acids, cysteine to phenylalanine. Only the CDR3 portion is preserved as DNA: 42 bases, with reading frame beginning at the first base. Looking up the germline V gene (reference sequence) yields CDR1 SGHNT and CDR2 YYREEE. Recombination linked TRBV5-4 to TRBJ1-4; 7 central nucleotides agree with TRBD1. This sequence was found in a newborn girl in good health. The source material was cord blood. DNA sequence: TGTGCCAGCAGCCGGGGACAGTCTAATGAAAAACTGTTTTTT. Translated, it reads CASSRGQSNEKLFF.